One sample yielded the 23 T cell receptor beta chains listed below, sequenced in a study of T cell responses to AZD1222 COVID-19 vaccine. TCRdb keeps only in-frame clones here, not all; method: immunoSEQ multiplex PCR. The sample carries some 90,000 clones, roughly nine tenths recorded once. The sequences come from peripheral blood, collected on day 0 of AZD1222 vaccination. The receptors here all came from an adult in good health.

About this clone: This CDR3 is also generated by other DNA sequences in the sample. The chain is built from TRBV30 and TRBJ2-3; D remains unclear. This CDR3 contains 13 residues. Trimming took 2 bases from V and 4 from J, leaving 10 bases between them. Looked up from germline, CDR1 is GTSNPN and CDR2 is SVGIG (reference sequence). In DNA form, the CDR3 reads TGTGCCTGGAGTTTGACGCCTGCAGATACGCAGTATTTT. Its translation is CAWSLTPADTQYF.

This chain links TRBV11-3 with TRBJ2-1, with D uncertain. Trimming removed 0 bases from V and 0 bases from J, with 6 bases in between. CDR3 length: 15 amino acids. Germline values: CDR1 SGHNT, CDR2 YENEEA. The CDR3 reads CASSLEGDSYNEQFF. In nucleotides, the CDR3 is TGTGCCAGCAGCTTAGAGGGCGACTCCTACAATGAGCAGTTCTTC. The full variable domain, in which reference TRBV11-3 and TRBJ2-1 provide the parts outside the CDR3, is EAGVVQSPRYKIIEKKQPVAFWCNPISGHNTLYWYLQNLGQGPELLIRYENEEAVDDSQLPKDRFSAERLKGVDSTLKIQPAELGDSAVYLCASSLEGDSYNEQFFGPGTRLTVL.

This chain uses TRBV15 with TRBJ1-5; D is possibly TRBD1 (6 bases). The CDR3 runs to 16 residues. V was clipped by 1 base and J by 1 base, with 11 bases between them. Germline CDR1 is LNHNV and CDR2 is YYDKDF (reference sequence). The CDR3 reads CATSRGTAKSNQPQHF. Here the CDR3 DNA reads TGTGCCACCAGCAGAGGGACAGCAAAAAGCAATCAGCCCCAGCATTTT.

V and J are TRBV7-3 and TRBJ1-1, with TRBD1 as a possible D gene (6 bases). This CDR3 is built from 14 residues. Germline V gene data show CDR1 as SGHTA and CDR2 as FQGTGA. The V end was cut by 5 bases, the J end by 4 bases, with 14 bases between. DNA of the CDR3: TGTGCCAGCAGCATACAGGGTTTCGGCACTGAAGCTTTCTTT. Translation: CASSIQGFGTEAFF.

This clone was seen more than once but under ten times. The chain carries TRBV7-3 and TRBJ1-2, with a tentative D call TRBD1 (5 bases). The V gene lost 3 bases and the J gene lost 3 bases, with 8 bases spanning the gap. Germline V CDR1 and CDR2: SGHTA, FQGTGA. The CDR3 runs to 13 residues. The CDR3 sequence is CASSLEGYYGYTF. CDR3 coding DNA: TGTGCCAGCAGCTTGGAGGGGTACTATGGCTACACCTTC. The variable domain in full, with the rest retrieved from reference TRBV7-3 and TRBJ1-2, is GAGVSQTPSNKVTEKGKYVELRCDPISGHTALYWYRQSLGQGPEFLIYFQGTGAADDSGLPNDRFFAVRPEGSVSTLKIQRTERGDSAVYLCASSLEGYYGYTFGSGTRLTVV.

This clone was recorded once. The V call is TRBV19, the J call TRBJ1-5; a possible D gene is TRBD1 (6 bases). The CDR3 length is 16 residues. Trimming stripped 1 base from V and 4 bases from J, with 14 bases between. Germline V gene sequence: CDR1 LNHDA, CDR2 SQIVND (reference sequence). Here the CDR3 reads CASSIVARGLNQPQHF. CDR3 nucleotide sequence: TGTGCCAGTAGTATAGTGGCCAGGGGCTTAAATCAGCCCCAGCATTTT.

This clone occurred a few times. CDR3 in amino acids: CASSYQSSSYEQYF. In nucleotides, the CDR3 is TGTGCCAGCAGTTATCAGTCTAGCTCCTACGAGCAGTACTTC. The rearrangement links TRBV6-2 or TRBV6-3 to TRBJ2-7; D is uncertain. Deletions cut 3 bases from V and 0 bases from J, with 9 bases between. The CDR3 runs to 14 residues. The germline CDR1 and CDR2 sequences are MNHEY and SVGEGT.

The chain has TRBV7-2 and TRBJ1-3; 9 bases are a match to TRBD1. J gave up 0 bases and V 4 bases, and 10 bases lay outside the gene matches. The CDR3 consists of 18 residues. Germline-derived CDR1 and CDR2 are SGHTA and FQGNSA. CDR3 residues: CASSSRTGDSNSGNTIYF. The CDR3 DNA reads TGTGCCAGCAGCTCCCGGACAGGGGATTCCAACTCTGGAAACACCATATATTTT.

This clone has a handful of counts. The rearrangement uses TRBV27 and TRBJ1-5; D remains unclear. Germline values: CDR1 MNHEY, CDR2 SMNVEV (reference sequence). The length of the CDR3 is 14 residues. Between the trimmed V and J ends, which lost 4 bases and 0 bases, there was a span of 7 bases. CDR3 residues: CASSWAASNQPQHF. DNA of the CDR3: TGTGCCAGCAGTTGGGCCGCTAGCAATCAGCCCCAGCATTTT.

V gene TRBV7-9 combines with J gene TRBJ1-2; possible D gene TRBD1, 6 bases. This CDR3 contains 13 residues. V was clipped by 4 bases and J by 8 bases, with 14 bases between them. The V gene's germline CDR1 is SEHNR and CDR2 FQNEAQ (reference sequence). The DNA of the CDR3 is TGTGCCAGCAGCTCCCGCAGGGGCTTAGGCTACACCTTC. It encodes CASSSRRGLGYTF. The entire variable domain, with the rest obtained from reference TRBV7-9 and TRBJ1-2, is as follows: DTGVSQNPRHKITKRGQNVTFRCDPISEHNRLYWYRQTLGQGPEFLTYFQNEAQLEKSRLLSDRFSAERPKGSFSTLEIQRTEQGDSAMYLCASSSRRGLGYTFGSGTRLTVV.

The chain couples TRBV7-2 to TRBJ1-3, with D uncertain. There are 16 residues in the CDR3. The V and J ends lost 1 base and 6 bases respectively, with 16 bases between them. CDR1 is SGHTA and CDR2 is FQGNSA in the germline V gene. CDR3 region: CASSLVNPLVLNTIYF. CDR3 nucleotide sequence: TGTGCCAGCAGCTTAGTAAACCCCTTGGTCCTAAACACCATATATTTT.

This chain joins TRBV24-1 and TRBJ2-2; D gene unclear. V was shortened by 0 bases and J by 8 bases, with 3 bases between the two germline ends. Germline CDR1 KGHDR, CDR2 SFDVKD. This CDR3 region has 12 residues. For the CDR3, the DNA is TGTGCCACCAGTGATTTGAGTGGGGAGCTGTTTTTT. Protein: CATSDLSGELFF.

This chain connects TRBV4-1 to TRBJ1-2; the D gene is possibly TRBD1 (6 bases). This CDR3 contains 15 residues. V was shortened by 0 bases and J by 4 bases, with 12 bases between the two germline ends. Germline V gene data show CDR1 as MGHRA and CDR2 as YSYEKL. As DNA, the CDR3 is TGCGCCAGCAGCCAAGACGTGACAGGCACCTATGGCTACACCTTC. This codes for CASSQDVTGTYGYTF.

In its sample, this clone was seen once. This chain links TRBV7-2 with TRBJ2-3; D remains unclear. The CDR3 has 13 residues. The V gene lost 7 bases and the J gene lost 2 bases, with 10 bases spanning the gap. Per the germline V gene, CDR1 is SGHTA and CDR2 is FQGNSA. The CDR3 reads CASTRANTDTQYF. CDR3 DNA: TGTGCCAGCACACGGGCCAACACAGATACGCAGTATTTT.

This chain joins TRBV7-3 and TRBJ2-3; the D call may be TRBD1 or TRBD2 (5 bases each). CDR1 SGHTA and CDR2 FQGTGA come from the germline V gene. V was shortened by 8 bases and J by 0 bases, with 15 bases between the two germline ends. CDR3 length: 15 residues. This CDR3 reads CASSTGPGSTDTQYF. The CDR3, as DNA: TGTGCCAGCTCTACAGGCCCGGGAAGCACAGATACGCAGTATTTT.

The chain combines TRBV29-1 with TRBJ1-2; perhaps TRBD1 as D (6 bases). This CDR3 has 13 residues. Germline lookup yields CDR1 SQVTM and CDR2 ANQGSEA. The V end was cut by 5 bases, the J end by 0 bases, with 10 bases between. The CDR3 region is CSVSGVANYGYTF. The CDR3 DNA is TGCAGCGTTTCAGGGGTGGCTAACTATGGCTACACCTTC.

This chain joins TRBV5-1 and TRBJ2-3; no reliable D call. Germline V gene lookup returns CDR1 SGHRS and CDR2 YFSETQ. The CDR3 has 14 residues. Trimming took off 4 bases at V and 0 bases at J, with 9 bases between the two ends. The CDR3 here is CASSVGSSTDTQYF. CDR3 nucleotides: TGCGCCAGCAGCGTCGGGTCTAGCACAGATACGCAGTATTTT. Combining the CDR3 with reference TRBV5-1 and TRBJ2-3 gives the whole variable domain KAGVTQTPRYLIKTRGQQVTLSCSPISGHRSVSWYQQTPGQGLQFLFEYFSETQRNKGNFPGRFSGRQFSNSRSEMNVSTLELGDSALYLCASSVGSSTDTQYFGPGTRLTVL.

The chain combines TRBV12-5 with TRBJ1-4; no clear D gene. The germline V and J ends were trimmed by 3 bases and 0 bases, with 23 bases remaining between them. Looked up from germline, CDR1 is LGHNT and CDR2 is FRNRAP. The CDR3 has 20 amino acids. The CDR3 loop reads CASGFALITGFGATNEKLFF. The CDR3 region has the DNA TGTGCTAGTGGTTTTGCACTAATCACGGGATTCGGGGCAACTAATGAAAAACTGTTTTTT. Variable domain in full (rest from reference TRBV12-5 and TRBJ1-4): DARVTQTPRHKVTEMGQEVTMRCQPILGHNTVFWYRQTMMQGLELLAYFRNRAPLDDSGMPKDRFSAEMPDATLATLKIQPSEPRDSAVYFCASGFALITGFGATNEKLFFGSGTQLSVL.

V is TRBV18 and J is TRBJ1-5; D gene uncertain. The germline CDR1 and CDR2 sequences are KGHSH and LQKENI. Trimming pared 3 bases from V and 9 bases from J, leaving 12 bases between. CDR3 length: 13 amino acids. The DNA of the CDR3 is TGTGCCAGCTCACCCTCTTCCTCCTGGCCCCAGCATTTT. Translated: CASSPSSSWPQHF.

V is TRBV5-1 and J is TRBJ1-3; no clear D gene. Germline V gene data show CDR1 as SGHRS and CDR2 as YFSETQ. This CDR3 has 16 amino acids. The ends were cut back, 0 bases at V and 0 bases at J, with 10 bases in the middle. This chain's CDR3 is CASSLDGRSSGNTIYF. The CDR3 coding sequence is TGCGCCAGCAGCTTGGACGGACGGAGCTCTGGAAACACCATATATTTT.

The chain combines TRBV18 with TRBJ2-1; no reliable D call. Germline V CDR1 and CDR2: KGHSH, LQKENI. Trimming stripped 6 bases from V and 4 bases from J, with 13 bases between. The CDR3 consists of 14 residues. The DNA of the CDR3 is TGTGCCAGCTCCACCAGGTCCGGGTACAATGAGCAGTTCTTC. Translating gives CASSTRSGYNEQFF.

V usage is TRBV11-2 and J usage is TRBJ1-3; D is undetermined. The V end was cut by 5 bases, the J end by 3 bases, with 11 bases between. The CDR3 totals 14 residues. Germline V gene lookup returns CDR1 SGHAT and CDR2 FQNNGV. The CDR3 region is CASSPDPLGNTIYF. The CDR3 DNA reads TGTGCCAGCAGCCCGGACCCTCTTGGAAACACCATATATTTT.

V is TRBV7-2 and J is TRBJ2-1; 14 nucleotides line up with TRBD2. The V segment lost 3 bases and the J segment 9 bases; nucleotides outside the gene matches: 4. The CDR3 has 15 amino acids. Germline values: CDR1 SGHTA, CDR2 FQGNSA. DNA for the CDR3: TGTGCCAGCAGCTTTGGACTAGCGGGAGGCATTGAGCAGTTCTTC. Amino acid sequence: CASSFGLAGGIEQFF. Supplemented by reference TRBV7-2 and TRBJ2-1, the full variable domain reads GAGVSQSPSNKVTEKGKDVELRCDPISGHTALYWYRQSLGQGLEFLIYFQGNSAPDKSGLPSDRFSAERTGGSVSTLTIQRTQQEDSAVYLCASSFGLAGGIEQFFGPGTRLTVL.